Shown below are 30 T cell receptor beta chains from a single sample sequenced in a study of glioma-infiltrating T cells. Amplification of TCR alpha and beta CDR3 regions from RNA used iRepertoire nested multiplex PCR. From the multiplex PCR reads, TCRdb called clonotypes with MiXCR, one entry per CDR3 protein. The profile shows about 410,000 distinct CDR3 sequences, 35% to 45% of them singletons. Sequencing input: glioma tissue, nonneoplastic brain tissue, or PBMCs (not recorded which). These receptor sequences come from a human donor with low-grade glioma or glioblastoma, undergoing nonglioma brain surgery, or in good health (not recorded which).

This clonotype was detected many times. This chain joins TRBV28 and TRBJ2-7; 8 bases match TRBD2. V gave up 7 bases and J gave up 2 bases; unmatched junction bases: 10. This CDR3 is 15 amino acids long. Germline CDR1 MDHEN, CDR2 SYDVKM. CDR3 in amino acids: CASTPGGGEPYEQYF. The CDR3 region has the DNA TGTGCCAGCACCCCGGGGGGGGGCGAACCCTACGAGCAGTACTTC.

This clonotype was counted between two and nine times. The chain uses TRBV4-1 and TRBJ2-7; D gene unclear. CDR3 length: 13 residues. V was pared by 2 bases and J by 3 bases, with 8 bases between. CDR1 and CDR2 (germline): MGHRA, YSYEKL. This CDR3 reads CASSQQVLYEQYF. The CDR3 DNA reads TGCGCCAGCAGCCAACAGGTACTCTACGAGCAGTACTTC.

This clonotype occurred a few times. This sequence joins TRBV11-1 and TRBJ2-2, with TRBD2 matching over 7 bases. V was pared by 1 base and J by 4 bases, with 3 bases of the junction left unmatched. Germline CDR1 is SGHAT and CDR2 is FQDESV (reference sequence). The CDR3 is made up of 15 amino acids. CDR3 sequence reads: CASSLELATTGELFF. The CDR3 DNA reads as TGTGCCAGCAGCTTAGAACTAGCGACCACCGGGGAGCTGTTTTTT.

The rearrangement uses TRBV6-1 and TRBJ2-7; D gene ambiguous. V was shortened by 5 bases and J by 5 bases, with 16 bases between the two germline ends. The V gene's germline CDR1 is MNHNS and CDR2 SASEGT. This CDR3 spans 14 amino acids. CDR3 nucleotides: TGTGCCAGCAGTCGTGCCCACTTGATAAACGAGCAGTACTTC. Its protein product is CASSRAHLINEQYF.

This clonotype was detected many times. V is TRBV6-2 or TRBV6-3 and J is TRBJ2-7, with D possibly TRBD1 on 6 matching bases. V lost 6 bases and J lost 1, with 7 bases in between. Looked up from germline, CDR1 is MNHEY and CDR2 is SVGEGT. The CDR3 length is 12 residues. The CDR3 is CASRQGSYEQYF. In nucleotides, the CDR3 is TGTGCCAGCAGACAGGGTTCCTACGAGCAGTACTTC.

The chain carries TRBV20-1 and TRBJ2-1, with TRBD2 identical over 10 bases. Germline V lookup: CDR1 DFQATT, CDR2 SNEGSKA (reference sequence). The CDR3 length is 15 residues. V dropped 6 bases and J dropped 7; count of bases not matched to a gene: 12. CDR3 protein: CSAPQPTSGLNEQFF. In DNA, the CDR3 is TGCAGTGCCCCTCAGCCGACTAGCGGGCTGAATGAGCAGTTCTTC.

This clonotype has more than one count but fewer than ten. Mismatch with germline at one junction end may stem from a read error. This sequence joins TRBV15 and TRBJ2-3; possible D gene TRBD2, 6 bases. The germline V gene has CDR1 LNHNV and CDR2 YYDKDF (reference sequence). CDR3 size: 13 residues. The CDR3 DNA reads as TGTGCCACCAGCATAACCCGGGACTCAATAATGGGTTTT. This translates into CATSITRDSIMGF.

As regards this clonotype: A much larger clone is a single base away; this may be a read error. The CDR3 nucleotides are TGCGCCAGCAGCCAAGATACTGGTATCTATGGCTACACCTTC. Its protein product is CASSQDTGIYGYTF. V usage is TRBV4-3 and J usage is TRBJ1-2; no definite D call. With 0 bases removed from V and 4 bases from J, the gap between germline ends came to 9 bases. This CDR3 is 14 amino acids long. In germline, CDR1 is LGHNA, CDR2 YSLEER.

About this clonotype itself: At one boundary the junction diverges from the germline segment, which might be a read error. The rearrangement uses TRBV20-1 and TRBJ2-1; D possibly corresponds to TRBD2 (6 bases). CDR3 length equals 14 residues. Germline V gene lookup returns CDR1 DFQATT and CDR2 SNEGSKA (reference sequence). The CDR3 DNA reads as TGCAGTGCCCAGACTAGTTGGCCCTACGATGAGCAGTTCTTC. Its translation: CSAQTSWPYDEQFF.

This clonotype was counted between two and nine times. The J gene is TRBJ1-5, the V gene TRBV20-1, with D hard to call. The CDR3 is made up of 17 amino acids. Germline-derived CDR1 and CDR2 are DFQATT and SNEGSKA (reference sequence). Trimming removed 2 bases at V and 0 bases at J, with 17 bases between. The CDR3 bases are TGCAGTGCTAGAAGGCTCAGCGCAGTTTATAGCAATCAGCCCCAGCATTTT. Translated: CSARRLSAVYSNQPQHF.

As to this clonotype: An end of the junction does not agree with germline; a read error may underlie this. The chain is built from TRBV28 and TRBJ1-4; D unclear. CDR1 MDHEN and CDR2 SYDVKM come from the germline V gene. The CDR3 extends over 11 amino acids. The CDR3 is CASNANEKLLF. The CDR3 DNA sequence: TGTGCCAGCAACGCTAATGAAAAACTGCTTTTT.

Concerning this clonotype: The junction departs from germline at one end; a sequencing error may be responsible. J is TRBJ2-1 and V is TRBV7-6; TRBD1 agrees at 9 bases. The CDR3 sequence is 14 residues long. CDR1 and CDR2 (germline): SGHVS, FNYEAQ. CDR3: CASSPKTGGGEQFF. CDR3 coding DNA: TGTGCTAGCAGCCCGAAGACAGGGGGTGGTGAGCAGTTCTTC.

This clonotype was seen a few times. J is TRBJ2-1 and V is TRBV20-1; D not resolved. The germline CDR1 and CDR2 sequences are DFQATT and SNEGSKA (reference sequence). The CDR3 has 11 residues. V lost 6 bases and J 9 bases, leaving 12 bases between the germline ends. The CDR3 reads CSAPSWGEQFF. CDR3 nucleotide sequence: TGCAGTGCCCCCTCCTGGGGTGAGCAGTTCTTC.

At least ten counts were recorded for this clonotype. V is TRBV28 and J is TRBJ1-6, with no clear D. Germline V gene lookup returns CDR1 MDHEN and CDR2 SYDVKM. This CDR3 has 11 residues. The V end lost 3 bases, the J end lost 10 bases, and 4 bases lay between the germline ends. The CDR3 sequence is CASSFRSPLHF. The CDR3 nucleotides are TGTGCCAGCAGTTTTCGCTCACCCCTCCACTTT.

This chain joins TRBV4-3 and TRBJ2-1; 12 positions agree with TRBD2. The DNA end lines up better with TRBJ2-7; the J call may be wrong. In germline, CDR1 is LGHNA, CDR2 YSLEER. This CDR3 comprises 15 residues. CDR3 nucleotides: TGCGCCAGCAGCCAAAGACTAGCGGGAGACAATGAGCAGTACTTC. Residues: CASSQRLAGDNEQYF.

This sequence joins TRBV20-1 and TRBJ1-6; D unresolved. Germline assignment: CDR1 DFQATT and CDR2 SNEGSKA (reference sequence). V gave up 0 bases and J gave up 0 bases, with 12 bases separating them. CDR3 length: 17 amino acids. The DNA of the CDR3 is TGCAGTGCTAGAGATCCCGCCGATAGCTCCTATAATTCACCCCTCCACTTT. This gives the protein CSARDPADSSYNSPLHF.

Comment on this clonotype: A much larger clone lies one base from this, so it may be a read error. Without the conserved terminal phenylalanine or tryptophan, this CDR3 likely stems from a read error. The rearrangement links TRBV27 to TRBJ2-1; 14 bases match TRBD2. Germline assignment: CDR1 MNHEY and CDR2 SMNVEV (reference sequence). V gave up 5 bases and J gave up 6 bases; unmatched junction bases: 3. CDR3 length equals 15 residues. The CDR3 loop reads CASSPGLAGVNEQFL. The CDR3 coding sequence is TGTGCCAGCAGTCCGGGACTAGCGGGAGTCAATGAGCAGTTCTTA.

This clonotype was counted at least ten times. The chain employs TRBV6-5 and TRBJ1-2; TRBD1 matches 7 bases. CDR1 is MNHEY, CDR2 SVGAGI, per germline. V trimming: 2 bases; J trimming: 3 bases; junction bases outside the gene matches: 3. The CDR3 extends over 14 amino acids. Here the CDR3 DNA reads TGTGCCAGCAGTTACACTACAGGGGACTATGGCTACACCTTC. Residues: CASSYTTGDYGYTF.

In this sample, this clonotype turned up many times. The rearrangement joins TRBV20-1 to TRBJ2-3; D call uncertain. CDR1 is DFQATT and CDR2 is SNEGSKA in the germline V gene (reference sequence). The CDR3 sequence is 11 residues long. With 3 bases removed from V and 7 bases from J, the gap between germline ends came to 8 bases. CDR3 sequence: CSASPGHTQYF. For the CDR3, the DNA is TGCAGTGCTAGTCCCGGCCATACGCAGTATTTT.

The V call is TRBV12-3 or TRBV12-4, the J call TRBJ2-1; TRBD2 agrees at 14 bases. This CDR3 spans 19 amino acids. V trimming: 4 bases; J trimming: 2 bases; junction bases outside the gene matches: 10. CDR3 sequence (DNA): TGTGCCAGCAGTTCACGGACTAGCGGGAGGCCTACTCCCTACAATGAGCAGTTCTTC. It translates to CASSSRTSGRPTPYNEQFF.

Written as DNA, the CDR3 is TGCAGTGCTAGAAGACCAGATTACAATGAGCAGTTCTTC. It yields the protein CSARRPDYNEQFF. The J gene is TRBJ2-1, the V gene TRBV20-1, with D unclear. The length of the CDR3 is 13 residues. V lost 2 bases, J lost 4 bases, and 9 bases lay in between. CDR1 and CDR2 (germline): DFQATT, SNEGSKA (reference sequence).

This clonotype has at least ten counts. The rearrangement links TRBV28 to TRBJ1-2; TRBD1 might be the D (6 bases). The CDR3 sequence is 14 residues long. The V gene's germline CDR1 is MDHEN and CDR2 SYDVKM. V lost 5 bases and J 3 bases, leaving 13 bases between the germline ends. CDR3: CASSSPGTHYGYTF. CDR3 nucleotide sequence: TGTGCCAGCAGTAGTCCCGGGACACACTATGGCTACACCTTC.

Concerning this clonotype itself: This may come from a read error, since a much larger clone is one base off. The chain links TRBV4-1 to TRBJ2-3; 7 nucleotides agree with TRBD2. CDR3 length equals 15 residues. Germline V lookup: CDR1 MGHRA, CDR2 YSYEKL. The V gene end was trimmed by 4 bases and the J gene end by 10 bases; junction bases not matched to a gene: 14. The CDR3 loop is CASSLTGWAGDAQYF. In DNA form, the CDR3 reads TGCGCCAGCAGCCTCACTGGGTGGGCGGGGGATGCGCAGTATTTT.

This clonotype has at least ten counts. This rearrangement joins TRBV7-6 to TRBJ2-5; D is possibly TRBD1 or TRBD2 (5 bases each). Trimming cost V 0 bases and J 4 bases, with 6 bases left between them. Germline-derived CDR1 and CDR2 are SGHVS and FNYEAQ. The CDR3 sequence is 13 residues long. CDR3 region: CASSLAGTETQYF. The CDR3, as DNA: TGTGCCAGCAGCTTAGCTGGGACAGAGACCCAGTACTTC.

A remark on this clonotype: A much larger clone sits a single nucleotide away, making a read error possible. The V gene is TRBV7-2, the J gene TRBJ2-3, with 8 bases lining up with TRBD2. The V gene end was trimmed by 3 bases and the J gene end by 1 base; junction bases not matched to a gene: 3. This CDR3 has 15 residues. Germline-derived CDR1 and CDR2 are SGHTA and FQGNSA. The CDR3 region is CASSLTSERTDTQYF. The DNA for the CDR3 is TGTGCCAGCAGCTTGACTAGCGAGCGCACAGATACGCAGTATTTT.

V usage is TRBV6-2 or TRBV6-3 and J usage is TRBJ2-4; no clear D. V gave up 0 bases and J gave up 1 base, with 19 bases separating them. Per germline, CDR1 MNHEY and CDR2 SVGEGT. The CDR3 consists of 19 residues. CDR3 nucleotide sequence: TGTGCCAGCAGTTACTCTCCCCTAAGACGACGGCGGGCCAAAAACATTCAGTACTTC. Its translation: CASSYSPLRRRRAKNIQYF.

The chain has TRBV27 and TRBJ2-7; TRBD2 aligns across 9 bases. Germline V gene lookup returns CDR1 MNHEY and CDR2 SMNVEV (reference sequence). The CDR3 has 15 residues. The J segment lost 0 bases and the V segment lost 6 bases, leaving 6 bases of the junction unmatched. CDR3 nucleotide sequence: TGTGCCAGCAGGGCTAGCGGGAAGAGCTCCTACGAGCAGTACTTC. This codes for CASRASGKSSYEQYF.

This clonotype was counted a few times. The chain has TRBV6-4 and TRBJ1-1, with D tentatively TRBD1 (5 bases). Germline CDR1 and CDR2: MRHNA and SNTAGT. Trimming pared 6 bases from V and 0 bases from J, leaving 17 bases between. The CDR3 runs 16 residues. The CDR3 protein is CASSHPPDSLNTEAFF. Written as DNA, the CDR3 is TGTGCCAGCAGCCATCCTCCTGACAGCTTGAACACTGAAGCTTTCTTT.

In this sample, this clonotype turned up a few times. The chain joins TRBV12-3 or TRBV12-4 to TRBJ2-7; D ambiguous. This CDR3 has 14 residues. V lost 3 bases, J lost 1 base, and 10 bases lay in between. The CDR3 DNA reads TGTGCCAGCAGTTTCTTTGGTACTTCCTACGAGCAGTACTTC. Its protein is CASSFFGTSYEQYF.

Worth noting for this clonotype: A read error may be the cause here, since a much bigger clone is one base away. The gene calls are TRBV20-1 and TRBJ2-3; 7 nucleotides agree with TRBD1. The ends lost 5 bases at V and 8 bases at J; junction bases unmatched: 19. Germline assignment: CDR1 DFQATT and CDR2 SNEGSKA (reference sequence). The CDR3 has 16 amino acids. CDR3 loop: CSASAVPGTVSGTQYF. The CDR3 DNA is TGCAGTGCTTCAGCCGTTCCCGGGACAGTCTCAGGTACGCAGTATTTT.